The entry below gives a single T cell receptor (beta chain) sequence along with its context. Its target is unknown. These data come from a study of blood T cells in healthy people across ages. Study-level results: Observed TCR beta diversity per million T cells went down as age went up. This fall followed a roughly linear course with age.

A second about 7 to 12 cycle PCR used barcoded and J-beta primers. TCRdb ran MiXCR on the 5' RACE reads and lists one entry per CDR3 protein. The sample consists of 870,000 or so distinct CDR3 sequences, 29% of them appearing once. Material: blood. The receptor comes from a woman of 80 years or more in good health.

CDR3 DNA: TGTGCCAGCAGAGCGGGGCGACGGCATCAGCCCCAGCATTTT. Translating gives CASRAGRRHQPQHF. The rearrangement links TRBV27 to TRBJ1-5; D may be TRBD1 (5 bases). CDR1 MNHEY and CDR2 SMNVEV come from the germline V gene (reference sequence). V shed 6 bases and J shed 5 bases, with 14 bases lying between them. CDR3 length: 14 amino acids.